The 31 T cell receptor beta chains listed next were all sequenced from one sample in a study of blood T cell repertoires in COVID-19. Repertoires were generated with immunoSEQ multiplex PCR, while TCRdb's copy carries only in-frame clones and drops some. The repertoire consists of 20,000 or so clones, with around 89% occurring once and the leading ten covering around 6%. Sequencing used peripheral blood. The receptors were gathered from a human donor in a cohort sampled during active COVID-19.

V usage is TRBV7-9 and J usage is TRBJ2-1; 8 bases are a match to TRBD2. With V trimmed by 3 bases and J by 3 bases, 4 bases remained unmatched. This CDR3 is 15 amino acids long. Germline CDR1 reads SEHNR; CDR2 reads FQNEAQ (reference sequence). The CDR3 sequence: CASSFSGTLYNEQFF. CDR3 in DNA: TGTGCCAGCAGCTTTAGCGGGACCCTCTACAATGAGCAGTTCTTC.

CDR3 sequence reads: CATSDLELPEQYF. The CDR3 coding sequence is TGTGCCACCAGTGATCTGGAGCTTCCTGAGCAGTACTTC. This chain joins TRBV24-1 and TRBJ2-7; D call uncertain. Germline V gene sequence: CDR1 KGHDR, CDR2 SFDVKD. The CDR3 runs to 13 residues. The germline V and J ends were trimmed by 3 bases and 7 bases, with 12 bases remaining between them.

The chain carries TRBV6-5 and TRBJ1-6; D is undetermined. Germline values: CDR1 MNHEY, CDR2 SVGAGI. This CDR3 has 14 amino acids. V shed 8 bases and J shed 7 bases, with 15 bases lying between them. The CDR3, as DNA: TGTGCCAGCGCCTTGAAGAGTCTAAATTCACCCCTCCACTTT. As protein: CASALKSLNSPLHF.

The DNA of the CDR3 is TGTGCCAGCAGCTTCGGTTATGGCTACACCTTC. Protein sequence: CASSFGYGYTF. The rearrangement joins TRBV5-6 to TRBJ1-2; D gene uncertain. Germline V CDR1 and CDR2: SGHDT, YYEEEE. The CDR3 is made up of 11 amino acids. Trimming removed 2 bases from V and 5 bases from J, with 4 bases in between.

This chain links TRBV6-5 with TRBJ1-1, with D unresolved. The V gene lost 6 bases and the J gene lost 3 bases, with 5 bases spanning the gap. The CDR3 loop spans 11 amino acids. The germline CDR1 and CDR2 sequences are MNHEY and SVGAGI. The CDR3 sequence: CASREYTEAFF. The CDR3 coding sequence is TGTGCCAGCAGGGAGTACACTGAAGCTTTCTTT.

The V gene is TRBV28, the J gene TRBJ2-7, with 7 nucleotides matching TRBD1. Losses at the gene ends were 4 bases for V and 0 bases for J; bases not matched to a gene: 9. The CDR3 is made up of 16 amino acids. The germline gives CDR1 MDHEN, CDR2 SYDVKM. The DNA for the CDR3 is TGTGCCAGCAGTTCGTCCGGGACAGAGGTCTCCTACGAGCAGTACTTC. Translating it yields CASSSSGTEVSYEQYF.

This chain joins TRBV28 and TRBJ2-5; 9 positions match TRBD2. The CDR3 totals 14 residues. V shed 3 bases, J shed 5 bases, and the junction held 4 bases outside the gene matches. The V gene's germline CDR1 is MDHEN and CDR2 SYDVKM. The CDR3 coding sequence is TGTGCCAGCAGTTTTGCGGGAGGGCCGGAGACCCAGTACTTC. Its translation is CASSFAGGPETQYF.

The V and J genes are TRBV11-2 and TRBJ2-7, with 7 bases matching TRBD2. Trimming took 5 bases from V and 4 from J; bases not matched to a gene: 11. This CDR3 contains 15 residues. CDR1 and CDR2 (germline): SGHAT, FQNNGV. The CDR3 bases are TGTGCCAGCAGCCCCCGGGTAGCGGGTTCATACGAGCAGTACTTC. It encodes CASSPRVAGSYEQYF.

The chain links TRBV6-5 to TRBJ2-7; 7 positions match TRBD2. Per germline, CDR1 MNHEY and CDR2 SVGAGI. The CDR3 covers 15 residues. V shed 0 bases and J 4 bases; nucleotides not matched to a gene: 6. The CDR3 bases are TGTGCCAGCAGTTACTCGAGCGGGACCCTTTACGAGCAGTACTTC. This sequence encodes CASSYSSGTLYEQYF.

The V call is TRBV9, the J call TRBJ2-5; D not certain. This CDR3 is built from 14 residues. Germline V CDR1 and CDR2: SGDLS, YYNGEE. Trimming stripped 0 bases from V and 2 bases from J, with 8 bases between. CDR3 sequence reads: CASSVEGRQETQYF. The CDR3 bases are TGTGCCAGCAGCGTAGAAGGCAGGCAAGAGACCCAGTACTTC.

In nucleotides, the CDR3 is TGTGCCAGCAGCTTCCGGACTAGCCTTGACGCCGGGGAGCTGTTTTTT. It yields the protein CASSFRTSLDAGELFF. The chain recombines TRBV3-1 (or the pseudogene TRBV3-2) with TRBJ2-2; TRBD2 agrees at 8 bases. The CDR3 loop spans 16 amino acids. Per germline, CDR1 LGHDT and CDR2 YNNKEL (reference sequence). After removal of 5 bases from V and 6 bases from J, the junction contained 11 bases not matched to a gene.

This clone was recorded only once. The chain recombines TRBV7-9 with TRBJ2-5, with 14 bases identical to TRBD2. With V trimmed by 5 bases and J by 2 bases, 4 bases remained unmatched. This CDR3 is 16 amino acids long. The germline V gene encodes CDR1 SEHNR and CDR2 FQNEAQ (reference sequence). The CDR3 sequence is CASSPGTSGSQETQYF. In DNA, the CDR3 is TGTGCCAGCAGCCCGGGGACTAGCGGGAGTCAAGAGACCCAGTACTTC.

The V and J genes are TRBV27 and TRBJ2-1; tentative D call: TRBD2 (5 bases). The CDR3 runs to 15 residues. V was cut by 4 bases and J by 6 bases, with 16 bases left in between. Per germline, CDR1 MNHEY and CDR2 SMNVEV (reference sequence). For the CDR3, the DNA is TGTGCCAGCAGTTCCCAAACCGGGATAACCAATGAGCAGTTCTTC. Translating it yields CASSSQTGITNEQFF.

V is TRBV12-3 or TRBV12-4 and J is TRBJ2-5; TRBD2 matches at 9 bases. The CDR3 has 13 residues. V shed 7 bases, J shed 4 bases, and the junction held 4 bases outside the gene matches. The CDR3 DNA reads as TGTGCCAGCACCCAAGCGGGGGGAGAGACCCAGTACTTC. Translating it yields CASTQAGGETQYF.

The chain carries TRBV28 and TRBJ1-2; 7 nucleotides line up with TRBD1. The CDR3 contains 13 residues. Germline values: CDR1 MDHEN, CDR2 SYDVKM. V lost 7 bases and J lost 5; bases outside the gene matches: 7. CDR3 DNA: TGTGCCAGCAACCTCGGACAGGCGTATGGCTACACCTTC. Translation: CASNLGQAYGYTF.

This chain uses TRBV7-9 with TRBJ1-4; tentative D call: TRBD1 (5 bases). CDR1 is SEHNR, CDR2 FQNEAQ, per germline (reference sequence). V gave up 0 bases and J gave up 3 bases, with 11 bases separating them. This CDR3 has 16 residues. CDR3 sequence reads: CASSLASRGANEKLFF. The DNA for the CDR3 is TGTGCCAGCAGCTTAGCTTCCCGGGGGGCTAATGAAAAACTGTTTTTT.

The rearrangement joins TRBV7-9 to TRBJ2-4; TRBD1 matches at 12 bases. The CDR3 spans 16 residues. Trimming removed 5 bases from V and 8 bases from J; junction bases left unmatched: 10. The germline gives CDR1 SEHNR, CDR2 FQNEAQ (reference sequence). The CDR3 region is CASSPTGTGGLDIQYF. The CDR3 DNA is TGTGCCAGCAGCCCTACCGGGACAGGGGGCTTGGACATTCAGTACTTC.

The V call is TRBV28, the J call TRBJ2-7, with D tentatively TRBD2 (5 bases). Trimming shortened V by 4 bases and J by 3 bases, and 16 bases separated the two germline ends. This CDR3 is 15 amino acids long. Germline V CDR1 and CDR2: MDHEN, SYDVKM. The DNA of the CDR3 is TGTGCCAGCAGTTCCCTCGGGGAGATTGGCTACGAGCAGTACTTC. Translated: CASSSLGEIGYEQYF.

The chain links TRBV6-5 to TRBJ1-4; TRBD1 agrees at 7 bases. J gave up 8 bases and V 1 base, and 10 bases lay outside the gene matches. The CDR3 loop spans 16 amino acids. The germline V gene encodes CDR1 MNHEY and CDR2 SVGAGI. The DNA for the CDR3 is TGTGCCAGCAGTTACTACCCCAGGGGGGTAGGCGAAAAACTGTTTTTT. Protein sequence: CASSYYPRGVGEKLFF.

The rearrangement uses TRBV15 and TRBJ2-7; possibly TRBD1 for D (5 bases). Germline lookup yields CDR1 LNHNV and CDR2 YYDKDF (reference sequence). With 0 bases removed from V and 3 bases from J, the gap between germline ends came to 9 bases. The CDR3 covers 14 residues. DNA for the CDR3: TGTGCCACCAGCAGAGATACAGGAAACTACGAGCAGTACTTC. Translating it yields CATSRDTGNYEQYF. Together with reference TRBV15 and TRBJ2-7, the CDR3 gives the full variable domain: DAMVIQNPRYQVTQFGKPVTLSCSQTLNHNVMYWYQQKSSQAPKLLFHYYDKDFNNEADTPDNFQSRRPNTSFCFLDIRSPGLGDTAMYLCATSRDTGNYEQYFGPGTRLTVT.

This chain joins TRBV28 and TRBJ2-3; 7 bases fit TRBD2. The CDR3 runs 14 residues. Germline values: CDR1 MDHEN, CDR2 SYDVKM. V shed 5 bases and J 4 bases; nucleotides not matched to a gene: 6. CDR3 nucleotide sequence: TGTGCCAGCAGTACTAGGGAGGGACCAGATACGCAGTATTTT. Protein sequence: CASSTREGPDTQYF.

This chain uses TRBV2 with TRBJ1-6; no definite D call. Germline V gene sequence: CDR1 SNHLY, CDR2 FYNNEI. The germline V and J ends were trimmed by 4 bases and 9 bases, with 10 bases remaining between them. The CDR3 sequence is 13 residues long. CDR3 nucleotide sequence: TGTGCCAGCAGTGGCGGGTGGGGTTCACCCCTCCACTTT. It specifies CASSGGWGSPLHF. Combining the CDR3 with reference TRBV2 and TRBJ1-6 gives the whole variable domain EPEVTQTPSHQVTQMGQEVILRCVPISNHLYFYWYRQILGQKVEFLVSFYNNEISEKSEIFDDQFSVERPDGSNFTLKIRSTKLEDSAMYFCASSGGWGSPLHFGNGTRLTVT.

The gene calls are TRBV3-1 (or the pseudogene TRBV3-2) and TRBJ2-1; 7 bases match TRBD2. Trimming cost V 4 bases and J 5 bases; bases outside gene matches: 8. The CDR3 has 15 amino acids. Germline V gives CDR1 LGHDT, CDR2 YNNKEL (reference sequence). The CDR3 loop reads CASSPAGRENNEQFF. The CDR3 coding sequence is TGTGCCAGCAGCCCCGCAGGGCGGGAGAACAATGAGCAGTTCTTC.

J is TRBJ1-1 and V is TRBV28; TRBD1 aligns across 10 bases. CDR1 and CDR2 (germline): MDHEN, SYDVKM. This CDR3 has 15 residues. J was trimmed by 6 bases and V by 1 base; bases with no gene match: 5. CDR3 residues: CASSLSAGTGAEAFF. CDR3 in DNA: TGTGCCAGCAGTTTATCAGCCGGGACAGGGGCTGAAGCTTTCTTT.

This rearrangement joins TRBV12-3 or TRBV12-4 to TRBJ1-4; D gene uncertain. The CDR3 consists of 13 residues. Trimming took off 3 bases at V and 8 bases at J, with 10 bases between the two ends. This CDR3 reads CASSLGTGEKLFF. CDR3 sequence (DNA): TGTGCCAGCAGTTTGGGCACGGGGGAAAAACTGTTTTTT.

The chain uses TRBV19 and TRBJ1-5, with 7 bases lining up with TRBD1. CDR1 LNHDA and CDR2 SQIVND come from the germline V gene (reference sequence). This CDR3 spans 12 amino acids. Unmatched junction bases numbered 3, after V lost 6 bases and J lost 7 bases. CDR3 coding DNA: TGTGCCAGTAGAGGGGGCTTACAGCCCCAGCATTTT. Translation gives CASRGGLQPQHF.

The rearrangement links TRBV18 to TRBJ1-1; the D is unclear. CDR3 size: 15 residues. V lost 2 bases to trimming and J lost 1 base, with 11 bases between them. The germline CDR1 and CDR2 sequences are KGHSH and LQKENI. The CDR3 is CASSPYVTQNTEAFF. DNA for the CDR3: TGTGCCAGCTCACCATACGTGACACAGAACACTGAAGCTTTCTTT.

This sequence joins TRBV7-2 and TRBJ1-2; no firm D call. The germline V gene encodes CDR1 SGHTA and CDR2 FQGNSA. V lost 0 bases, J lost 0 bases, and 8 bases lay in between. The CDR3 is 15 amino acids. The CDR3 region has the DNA TGTGCCAGCAGCTTAGCTTCCTATTCTAACTATGGCTACACCTTC. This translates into CASSLASYSNYGYTF.

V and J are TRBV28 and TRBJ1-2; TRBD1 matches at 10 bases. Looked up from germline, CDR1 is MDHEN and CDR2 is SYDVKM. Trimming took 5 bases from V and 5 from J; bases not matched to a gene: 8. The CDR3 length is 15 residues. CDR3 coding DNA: TGTGCCAGCAGTCCGACAGGGGGCGCTTGGTATGGCTACACCTTC. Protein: CASSPTGGAWYGYTF.

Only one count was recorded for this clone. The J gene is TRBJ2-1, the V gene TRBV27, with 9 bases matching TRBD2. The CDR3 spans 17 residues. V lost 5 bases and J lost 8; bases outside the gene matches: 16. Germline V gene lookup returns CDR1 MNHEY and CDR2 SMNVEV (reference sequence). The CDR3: CASSPIHSGSGVHEQFF. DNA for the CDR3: TGTGCCAGCAGTCCGATCCATAGCGGGAGCGGAGTGCATGAGCAGTTCTTC.

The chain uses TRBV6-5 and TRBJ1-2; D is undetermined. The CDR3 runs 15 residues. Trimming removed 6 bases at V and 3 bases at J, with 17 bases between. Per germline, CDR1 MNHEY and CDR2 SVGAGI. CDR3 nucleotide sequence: TGTGCCAGCAGGAAGATTGCGGATGAGGACTATGGCTACACCTTC. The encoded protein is CASRKIADEDYGYTF.